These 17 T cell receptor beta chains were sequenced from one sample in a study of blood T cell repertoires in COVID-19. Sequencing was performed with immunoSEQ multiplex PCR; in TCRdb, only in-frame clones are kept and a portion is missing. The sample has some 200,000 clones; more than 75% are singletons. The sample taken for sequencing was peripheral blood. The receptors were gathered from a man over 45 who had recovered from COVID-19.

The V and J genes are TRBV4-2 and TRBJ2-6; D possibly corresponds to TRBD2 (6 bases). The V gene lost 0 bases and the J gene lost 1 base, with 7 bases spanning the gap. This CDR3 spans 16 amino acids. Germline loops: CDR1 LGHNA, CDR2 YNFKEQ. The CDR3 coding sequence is TGTGCCAGCAGCCAAGAGGCGGGATCTGGGGCCAACGTCCTGACTTTC. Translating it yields CASSQEAGSGANVLTF.

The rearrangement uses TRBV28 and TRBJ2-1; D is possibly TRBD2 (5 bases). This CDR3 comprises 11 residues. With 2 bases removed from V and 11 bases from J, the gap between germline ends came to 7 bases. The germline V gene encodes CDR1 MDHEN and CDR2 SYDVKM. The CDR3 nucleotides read TGTGCCAGCAGTTTAGCGGGTAAGCAGTTCTTC. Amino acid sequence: CASSLAGKQFF.

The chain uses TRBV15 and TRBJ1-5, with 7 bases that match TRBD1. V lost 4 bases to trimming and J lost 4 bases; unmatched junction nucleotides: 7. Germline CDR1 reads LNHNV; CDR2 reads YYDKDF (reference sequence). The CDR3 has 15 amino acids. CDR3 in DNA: TGTGCCACCAGCACCACTCTACAGGGGAATCAGCCCCAGCATTTT. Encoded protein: CATSTTLQGNQPQHF.

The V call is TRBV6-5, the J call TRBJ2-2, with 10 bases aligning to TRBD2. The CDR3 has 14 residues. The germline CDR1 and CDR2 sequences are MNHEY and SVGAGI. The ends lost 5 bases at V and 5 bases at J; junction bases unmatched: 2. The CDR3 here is CASSLAGVTGELFF. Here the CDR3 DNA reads TGTGCCAGCAGTCTAGCGGGAGTGACCGGGGAGCTGTTTTTT.

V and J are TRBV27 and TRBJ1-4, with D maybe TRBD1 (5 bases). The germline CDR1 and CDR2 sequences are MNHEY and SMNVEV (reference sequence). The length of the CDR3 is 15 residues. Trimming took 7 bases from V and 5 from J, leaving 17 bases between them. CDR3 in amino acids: CASNSRHRPNEKLFF. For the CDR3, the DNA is TGTGCCAGCAATTCCCGGCACAGGCCGAATGAAAAACTGTTTTTT.

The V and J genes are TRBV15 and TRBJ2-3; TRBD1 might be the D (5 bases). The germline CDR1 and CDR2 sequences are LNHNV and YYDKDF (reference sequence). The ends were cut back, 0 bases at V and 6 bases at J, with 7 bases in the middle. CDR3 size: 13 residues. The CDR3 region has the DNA TGTGCCACCAGCAGAGATGGGGCGGATACGCAGTATTTT. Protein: CATSRDGADTQYF.

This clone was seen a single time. The CDR3 loop reads CASSQPGLAIHEQFF. The CDR3 DNA reads TGTGCCAGCAGTCAACCGGGACTAGCAATTCATGAGCAGTTCTTC. The chain couples TRBV27 to TRBJ2-1; 9 bases line up with TRBD2. J gave up 8 bases and V 5 bases, and 10 bases lay outside the gene matches. Germline-derived CDR1 and CDR2 are MNHEY and SMNVEV (reference sequence). The CDR3 is 15 amino acids.

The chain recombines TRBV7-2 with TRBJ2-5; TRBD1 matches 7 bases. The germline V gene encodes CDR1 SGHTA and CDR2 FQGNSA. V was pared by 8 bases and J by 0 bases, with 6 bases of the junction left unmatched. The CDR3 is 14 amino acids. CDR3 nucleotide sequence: TGTGCCAGCGCCCGGGACAGCTACCAAGAGACCCAGTACTTC. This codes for CASARDSYQETQYF.

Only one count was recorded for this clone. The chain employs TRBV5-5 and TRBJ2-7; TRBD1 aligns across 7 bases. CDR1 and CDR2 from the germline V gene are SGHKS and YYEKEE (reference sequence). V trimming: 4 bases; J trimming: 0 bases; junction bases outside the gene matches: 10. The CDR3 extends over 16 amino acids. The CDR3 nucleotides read TGTGCCAGCAGCCAAGGCCCGGGACAGAGCTCCTACGAGCAGTACTTC. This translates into CASSQGPGQSSYEQYF. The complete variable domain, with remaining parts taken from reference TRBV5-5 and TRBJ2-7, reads DAGVTQSPTHLIKTRGQQVTLRCSPISGHKSVSWYQQVLGQGPQFIFQYYEKEERGRGNFPDRFSARQFPNYSSELNVNALLLGDSALYLCASSQGPGQSSYEQYFGPGTRLTVT.

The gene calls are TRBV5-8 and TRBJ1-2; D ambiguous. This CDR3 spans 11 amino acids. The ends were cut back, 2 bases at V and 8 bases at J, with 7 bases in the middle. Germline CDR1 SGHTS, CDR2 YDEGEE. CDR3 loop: CASSFVQGYTF. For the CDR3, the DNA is TGTGCCAGCAGCTTTGTCCAAGGCTACACCTTC.

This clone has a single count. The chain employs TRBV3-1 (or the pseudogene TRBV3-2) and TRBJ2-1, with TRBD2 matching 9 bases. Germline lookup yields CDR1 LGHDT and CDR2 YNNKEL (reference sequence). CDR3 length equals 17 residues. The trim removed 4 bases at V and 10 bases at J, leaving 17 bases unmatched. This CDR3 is CASSPWEVQREVSEQFF. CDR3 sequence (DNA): TGTGCCAGCAGCCCCTGGGAAGTTCAGCGGGAGGTCTCCGAGCAGTTCTTC.

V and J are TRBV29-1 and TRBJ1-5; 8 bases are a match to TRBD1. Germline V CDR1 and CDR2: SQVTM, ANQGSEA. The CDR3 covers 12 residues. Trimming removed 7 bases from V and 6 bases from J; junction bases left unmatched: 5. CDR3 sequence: CSAGQGGQPQHF. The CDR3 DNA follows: TGCAGCGCAGGACAGGGAGGTCAGCCCCAGCATTTT.

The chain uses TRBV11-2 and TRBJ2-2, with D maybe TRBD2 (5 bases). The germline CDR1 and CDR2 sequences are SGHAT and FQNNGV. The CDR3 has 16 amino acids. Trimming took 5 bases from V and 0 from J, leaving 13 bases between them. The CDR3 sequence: CASSLTAGTNTGELFF. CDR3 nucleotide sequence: TGTGCCAGCAGCCTCACGGCGGGCACGAACACCGGGGAGCTGTTTTTT.

The CDR3 sequence: CASSGVARTNTGELFF. In DNA, the CDR3 is TGCGCCAGCAGTGGGGTAGCGCGTACGAACACCGGGGAGCTGTTTTTT. This chain connects TRBV10-2 to TRBJ2-2; a possible D gene is TRBD2 (5 bases). Trimming removed 4 bases at V and 0 bases at J, with 12 bases between. Germline lookup yields CDR1 WSHSY and CDR2 SAAADI. This CDR3 is 16 amino acids long.

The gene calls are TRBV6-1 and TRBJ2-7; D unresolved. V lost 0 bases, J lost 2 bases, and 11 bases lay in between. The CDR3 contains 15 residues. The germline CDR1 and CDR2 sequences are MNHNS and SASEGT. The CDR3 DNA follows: TGTGCCAGCAGTGAAGCGTATACGGTAACCTACGAGCAGTACTTC. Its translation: CASSEAYTVTYEQYF.

The CDR3, as DNA: TGTGCCAGTAGTACGGCTAGCGGGAGCCGGCGCGAGCAGTACTTC. It yields the protein CASSTASGSRREQYF. This chain uses TRBV19 with TRBJ2-7, with 10 nucleotides matching TRBD2. Germline values: CDR1 LNHDA, CDR2 SQIVND (reference sequence). The J segment lost 6 bases and the V segment lost 4 bases, leaving 9 bases of the junction unmatched. CDR3 length: 15 residues.

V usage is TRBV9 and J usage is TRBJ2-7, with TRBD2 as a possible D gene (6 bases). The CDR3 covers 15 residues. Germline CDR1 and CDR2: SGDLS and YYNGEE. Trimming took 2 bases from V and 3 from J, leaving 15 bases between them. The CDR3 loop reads CASSVGTRRLYEQYF. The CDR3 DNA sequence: TGTGCCAGCAGCGTCGGGACTCGACGTCTCTACGAGCAGTACTTC.